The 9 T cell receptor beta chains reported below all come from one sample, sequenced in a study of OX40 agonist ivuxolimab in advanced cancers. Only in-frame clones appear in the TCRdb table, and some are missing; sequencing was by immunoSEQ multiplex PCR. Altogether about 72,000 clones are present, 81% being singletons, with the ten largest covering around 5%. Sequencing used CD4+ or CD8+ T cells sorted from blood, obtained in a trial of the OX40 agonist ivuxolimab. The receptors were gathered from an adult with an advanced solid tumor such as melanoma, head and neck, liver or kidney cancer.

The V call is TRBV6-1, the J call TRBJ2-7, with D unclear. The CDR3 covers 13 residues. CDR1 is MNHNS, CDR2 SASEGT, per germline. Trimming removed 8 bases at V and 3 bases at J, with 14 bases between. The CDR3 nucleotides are TGTGCCAGCGGTGTCAGCGCATTCTACGAGCAGTACTTC. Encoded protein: CASGVSAFYEQYF.

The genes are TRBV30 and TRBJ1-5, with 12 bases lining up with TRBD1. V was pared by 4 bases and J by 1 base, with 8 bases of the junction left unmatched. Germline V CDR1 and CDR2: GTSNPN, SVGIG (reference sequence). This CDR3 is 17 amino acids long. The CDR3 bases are TGTGCCTGGACCGGGACAGGGGGCATAACGAGCAATCAGCCCCAGCATTTT. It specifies CAWTGTGGITSNQPQHF.

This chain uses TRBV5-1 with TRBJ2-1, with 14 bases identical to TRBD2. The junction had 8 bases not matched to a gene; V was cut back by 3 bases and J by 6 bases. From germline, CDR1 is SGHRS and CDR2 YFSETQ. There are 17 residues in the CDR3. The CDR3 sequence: CASSSQPGLAGGNEQFF. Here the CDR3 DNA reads TGCGCCAGCAGCTCCCAACCCGGACTAGCGGGGGGCAATGAGCAGTTCTTC. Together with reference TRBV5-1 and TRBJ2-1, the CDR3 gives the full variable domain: KAGVTQTPRYLIKTRGQQVTLSCSPISGHRSVSWYQQTPGQGLQFLFEYFSETQRNKGNFPGRFSGRQFSNSRSEMNVSTLELGDSALYLCASSSQPGLAGGNEQFFGPGTRLTVL.

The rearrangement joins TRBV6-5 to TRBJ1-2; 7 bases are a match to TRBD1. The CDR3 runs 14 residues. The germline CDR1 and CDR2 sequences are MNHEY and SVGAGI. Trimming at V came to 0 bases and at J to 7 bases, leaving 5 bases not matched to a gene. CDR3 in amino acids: CASSYSQGQGGYTF. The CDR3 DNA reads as TGTGCCAGCAGTTACTCACAGGGGCAGGGTGGCTACACCTTC.

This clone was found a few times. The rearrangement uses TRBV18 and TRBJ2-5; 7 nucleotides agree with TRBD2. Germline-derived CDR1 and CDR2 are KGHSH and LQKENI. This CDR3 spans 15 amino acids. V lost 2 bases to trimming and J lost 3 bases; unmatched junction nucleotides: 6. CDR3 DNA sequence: TGTGCCAGCTCACCAGGAGAACGGGGGGAAGAGACCCAGTACTTC. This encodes CASSPGERGEETQYF.

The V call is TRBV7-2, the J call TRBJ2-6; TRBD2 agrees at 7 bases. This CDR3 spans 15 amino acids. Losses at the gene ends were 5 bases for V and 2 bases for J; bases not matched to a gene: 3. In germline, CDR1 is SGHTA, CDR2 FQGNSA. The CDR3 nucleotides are TGTGCCAGCAGCACAACTAGCGCTGGGGCCAACGTCCTGACTTTC. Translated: CASSTTSAGANVLTF.

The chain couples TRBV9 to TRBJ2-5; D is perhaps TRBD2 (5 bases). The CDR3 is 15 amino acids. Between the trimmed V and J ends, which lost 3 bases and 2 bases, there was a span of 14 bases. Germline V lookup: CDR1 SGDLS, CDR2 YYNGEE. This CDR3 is CASSALDGLQETQYF. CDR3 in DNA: TGTGCCAGCAGCGCGTTAGACGGACTTCAAGAGACCCAGTACTTC.

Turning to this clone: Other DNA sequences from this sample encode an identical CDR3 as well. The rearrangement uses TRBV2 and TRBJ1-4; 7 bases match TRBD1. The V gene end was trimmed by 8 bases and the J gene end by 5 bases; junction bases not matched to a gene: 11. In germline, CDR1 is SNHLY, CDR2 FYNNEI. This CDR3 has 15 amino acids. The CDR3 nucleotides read TGTGCCAGCCGTCTTTACGGGACAGAAAATGAAAAACTGTTTTTT. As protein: CASRLYGTENEKLFF.

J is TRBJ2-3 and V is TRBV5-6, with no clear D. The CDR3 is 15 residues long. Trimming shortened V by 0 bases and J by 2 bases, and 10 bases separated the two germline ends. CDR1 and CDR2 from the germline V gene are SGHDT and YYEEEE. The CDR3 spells CASSLAVLNTDTQYF. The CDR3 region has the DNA TGTGCCAGCAGCTTGGCCGTTCTCAACACAGATACGCAGTATTTT.